This is a list of T cell receptor beta chains from one sample in a study of early T cells in non-severe SARS-CoV-2 infection. TCRdb processed the 5' RACE reads anew with MiXCR; each CDR3 protein has one entry. The profile shows 50,000 or so distinct CDR3 sequences, 10% to 15% of them singletons. The sequenced material came from whole blood. Source of these receptors: an adult who was a healthcare worker with PCR-confirmed SARS-CoV-2 infection or an uninfected control (not recorded which). The CDR3 runs from the conserved cysteine through the conserved F or W. A D gene is named only where the DNA matches it firmly. Some rows have no size entry. The others give once, few or many, or a class for an expanded clone.

d_call j_call clone_size v_call cdr3_aa cdr3_nt
NA TRBJ2-1 few TRBV2 CASSGVEQFF TGTGCCAGCAGCGGGGTTGAGCAGTTCTTC
NA TRBJ1-1 NA TRBV24-1 CATSDTGQNTEAFF TGTGCCACCAGTGACACAGGGCAGAACACTGAAGCTTTCTTT
NA TRBJ1-1 few TRBV6-5 CASRPRLNTEAFF TGTGCCAGCAGACCCCGGCTGAACACTGAAGCTTTCTTT
NA TRBJ1-1 many TRBV18 CASSPVTMNTEAFF TGTGCCAGCTCACCAGTGACGATGAACACTGAAGCTTTCTTT
NA TRBJ2-5 once TRBV29-1 CSVGNGDGTQYF TGCAGCGTTGGGAACGGGGATGGGACCCAGTACTTC
NA TRBJ2-4 NA TRBV5-8 CASSLWTTNPAKNIQYF TGTGCCAGCAGCTTGTGGACCACTAATCCCGCCAAAAACATTCAGTACTTC
NA TRBJ1-5 NA TRBV6-1 CAIRDSNQPQHF TGTGCCATCAGGGATAGCAATCAGCCCCAGCATTTT
NA TRBJ1-2 NA TRBV29-1 CSEMGVSGYTF TGCAGCGAGATGGGAGTTAGTGGCTACACCTTC
NA TRBJ1-6 few TRBV7-6 CASSLGRGTDSPLHF TGTGCCAGCAGCCTCGGCAGGGGTACGGATTCACCCCTCCACTTT
TRBD2 TRBJ2-7 NA TRBV20-1 CSAWEGLALYEQYF TGCAGTGCCTGGGAAGGACTAGCGTTGTACGAGCAGTACTTC
TRBD2 TRBJ2-1 NA TRBV6-2/TRBV6-3 CASPLGRVTYNEQFF TGTGCCAGCCCCTTGGGGAGGGTCACCTACAATGAGCAGTTCTTC
TRBD1 TRBJ1-4 few TRBV7-9 CASSSTGGLEKLFF TGTGCCAGCAGCTCGACAGGGGGATTAGAAAAACTGTTTTTT
TRBD1 TRBJ2-7 many TRBV28 CASSLPGQGWNEQYF TGTGCCAGCAGTTTACCGGGACAGGGGTGGAACGAGCAGTACTTC
TRBD1 TRBJ1-4 many TRBV9 CASSVAGTEREKLFF TGTGCCAGCAGCGTTGCCGGGACAGAACGTGAAAAACTGTTTTTT
TRBD2 TRBJ2-7 few TRBV7-6 CASSPTAGGSFGQYF TGTGCCAGCAGCCCAACCGCGGGGGGCTCCTTCGGGCAGTACTTC
NA TRBJ2-5 few TRBV29-1 CSVDPRQYQETQYF TGCAGCGTTGACCCAAGACAGTACCAAGAGACCCAGTACTTC
NA TRBJ2-7 NA TRBV28 CASSFSLYEQYF TGTGCCAGCAGTTTCAGCCTTTACGAGCAGTACTTC
NA TRBJ2-3 many TRBV14 CASSPQSPVDTQYF TGTGCCAGCAGCCCTCAATCCCCCGTGGATACGCAGTATTTT
NA TRBJ2-1 NA TRBV18 CASSPRTDNEQFF TGTGCCAGCTCACCACGGACGGACAATGAGCAGTTCTTC
TRBD1 TRBJ1-1 NA TRBV4-1 CASSQGRMGQSQNTEAFF TGCGCCAGCAGCCAAGGGAGGATGGGACAGAGCCAGAACACTGAAGCTTTCTTT
NA TRBJ2-1 many TRBV7-2 CASSADTGKQFF TGTGCCAGCAGCGCCGACACGGGTAAGCAGTTCTTC
NA TRBJ1-4 few TRBV15 CATSRVGTVRSNEKLFF TGTGCCACCAGCAGAGTCGGGACCGTACGCTCTAATGAAAAACTGTTTTTT
NA TRBJ2-1 many TRBV6-2/TRBV6-3 CASTPDSYNEQFF TGTGCCAGCACCCCGGACAGCTACAATGAGCAGTTCTTC
NA TRBJ1-5 NA TRBV27 CASSLSIGQPQHF TGTGCCAGCAGTTTATCGATAGGGCAGCCCCAGCATTTT
TRBD1 TRBJ2-7 few TRBV29-1 CSVVGRGRSYEQYF TGCAGCGTTGTTGGCAGGGGGCGATCCTACGAGCAGTACTTC
NA TRBJ2-1 large TRBV24-1 CATRDGATYNEQFF TGTGCCACGAGGGACGGCGCGACCTACAATGAGCAGTTCTTC
NA TRBJ2-5 few TRBV5-5 CASSLLNQETQYF TGTGCCAGCAGCTTACTAAACCAAGAGACCCAGTACTTC
NA TRBJ2-7 few TRBV7-8 CASSAVGGPYEQYF TGTGCCAGCAGCGCAGTCGGGGGTCCCTACGAGCAGTACTTC
NA TRBJ2-7 few TRBV27 CASSSVDSSYEQYF TGTGCCAGCAGTTCGGTCGACAGCTCCTACGAGCAGTACTTC
TRBD2 TRBJ2-3 many TRBV4-3 CASSQDLAGGPDTQYF TGCGCCAGCAGCCAAGATCTAGCGGGAGGGCCAGATACGCAGTATTTT
NA TRBJ2-4 many TRBV7-2 CASSSRTVAKNIQYF TGTGCCAGCAGCTCACGGACGGTAGCCAAAAACATTCAGTACTTC
TRBD2 TRBJ2-3 few TRBV29-1 CSVAIFLAGVATDTQYF TGCAGCGTTGCCATTTTCCTAGCGGGGGTCGCCACAGATACGCAGTATTTT
TRBD2 TRBJ2-3 few TRBV20-1 CSAPRGVGWTDTQYF TGCAGTGCTCCTCGGGGGGTTGGTTGGACAGATACGCAGTATTTT
NA TRBJ2-1 NA TRBV29-1 CSGGVSYNEQFF TGCAGCGGAGGGGTATCCTACAATGAGCAGTTCTTC
NA TRBJ1-5 few TRBV19 CASREGRRNQPQHF TGTGCCAGTAGGGAGGGTAGACGGAATCAGCCCCAGCATTTT
TRBD2 TRBJ2-3 many TRBV6-1 CASSDRERGGRAQYF TGTGCCAGCAGTGATCGGGAGCGGGGGGGCCGTGCGCAGTATTTT
TRBD1 TRBJ1-1 many TRBV5-1 CASSSPGQGSEAFF TGCGCCAGCAGCTCCCCGGGACAGGGAAGTGAAGCTTTCTTT
TRBD2 TRBJ2-2 few TRBV6-5 CASSYDGLAGAWELFF TGTGCCAGCAGTTACGATGGGCTAGCGGGGGCTTGGGAGCTGTTTTTT
TRBD2 TRBJ2-3 many TRBV5-5 CASSPLAGGTDTQYF TGTGCCAGCAGCCCCCTAGCGGGGGGCACAGATACGCAGTATTTT
NA TRBJ1-4 many TRBV19 CASSPTATNEKLFF TGTGCCAGTAGCCCGACCGCCACTAATGAAAAACTGTTTTTT
NA TRBJ2-2 many TRBV4-3 CASSRRSGEGINTGELFF TGCGCCAGCAGCCGCAGGAGCGGAGAGGGGATTAACACCGGGGAGCTGTTTTTT
NA TRBJ2-1 NA TRBV24-1 CATSDLREQFF TGTGCCACCAGTGACCTCCGAGAGCAGTTCTTC
NA TRBJ1-2 NA TRBV29-1 CSTEDGYTF TGCAGCACCGAGGATGGCTACACCTTC
NA TRBJ1-4 NA TRBV7-2 CASSQGPRGEKLFF TGTGCCAGCAGCCAGGGCCCCCGCGGGGAAAAACTGTTTTTT
TRBD1 TRBJ1-1 NA TRBV29-1 CSASTGRVNTEAFF TGCAGCGCTTCGACAGGGCGTGTGAACACTGAAGCTTTCTTT
NA TRBJ2-5 NA TRBV9 CAAIRETQYF TGTGCCGCAATACGGGAGACCCAGTACTTC
NA TRBJ2-7 NA TRBV20-1 CSALSGHEQYF TGCAGTGCCTTAAGCGGCCACGAGCAGTACTTC
NA TRBJ1-5 few TRBV4-1 CASSSWGSNQPQHF TGCGCCAGCAGCTCTTGGGGTAGCAATCAGCCCCAGCATTTT
NA TRBJ2-7 NA TRBV3-1 CASRMESSYEQYF TGTGCCAGCAGAATGGAGTCCTCCTACGAGCAGTACTTC
NA TRBJ2-3 NA TRBV10-3 CAISVGAEADTQYF TGTGCCATCAGTGTGGGGGCCGAGGCAGATACGCAGTATTTT
NA TRBJ2-7 NA TRBV19 CASSMRDYEQYF TGTGCCAGTAGTATGCGAGATTACGAGCAGTACTTC
TRBD1 TRBJ1-3 many TRBV6-6 CASKTGQGNTIYF TGTGCCAGCAAAACGGGACAGGGAAACACCATATATTTT
NA TRBJ2-1 NA TRBV5-1 CASSLEAAGGQFF TGCGCCAGCAGCTTGGAGGCGGCGGGTGGGCAGTTCTTC